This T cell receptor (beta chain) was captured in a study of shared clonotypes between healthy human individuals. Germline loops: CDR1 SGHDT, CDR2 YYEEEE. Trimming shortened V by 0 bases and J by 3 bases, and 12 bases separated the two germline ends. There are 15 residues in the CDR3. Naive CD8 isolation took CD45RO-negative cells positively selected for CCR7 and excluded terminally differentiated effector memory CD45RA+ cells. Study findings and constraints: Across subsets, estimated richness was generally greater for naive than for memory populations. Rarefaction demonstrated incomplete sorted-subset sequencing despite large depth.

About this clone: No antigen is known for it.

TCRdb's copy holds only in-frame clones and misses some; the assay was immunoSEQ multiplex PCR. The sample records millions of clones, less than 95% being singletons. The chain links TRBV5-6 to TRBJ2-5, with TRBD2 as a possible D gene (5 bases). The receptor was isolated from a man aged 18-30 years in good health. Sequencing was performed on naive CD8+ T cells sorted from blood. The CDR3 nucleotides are TGTGCCAGCAGCTTGGTTACGGAGGTTGAAGAGACCCAGTACTTC. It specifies CASSLVTEVEETQYF. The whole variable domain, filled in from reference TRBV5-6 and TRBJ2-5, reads DAGVTQSPTHLIKTRGQQVTLRCSPKSGHDTVSWYQQALGQGPQFIFQYYEEEERQRGNFPDRFSGHQFPNYSSELNVNALLLGDSALYLCASSLVTEVEETQYFGPGTRLLVL.